What follows is one T cell receptor (beta chain) and its context. Germline CDR1 and CDR2: SGHDN and FVKESK. Trimming at V came to 4 bases and at J to 1 base, leaving 4 bases not matched to a gene. The CDR3 is made up of 15 amino acids. This sample is part of a study of T cell responses to AZD1222 COVID-19 vaccine. Here immunoSEQ multiplex PCR was the method, and the copy in TCRdb shows in-frame clones only, minus some. The sample contains around 90,000 clones, approximately 90% of which appear only once. Material: peripheral blood, obtained on day 0 of MenACWY control vaccination. This rearrangement joins TRBV14 to TRBJ2-5, with 9 positions matching TRBD2. The receptor's source is an adult in good health. CDR3 DNA sequence: TGTGCCAGCAGCCGGGCTAGCGGGGCCCAAGAGACCCAGTACTTC. Amino acids: CASSRASGAQETQYF.